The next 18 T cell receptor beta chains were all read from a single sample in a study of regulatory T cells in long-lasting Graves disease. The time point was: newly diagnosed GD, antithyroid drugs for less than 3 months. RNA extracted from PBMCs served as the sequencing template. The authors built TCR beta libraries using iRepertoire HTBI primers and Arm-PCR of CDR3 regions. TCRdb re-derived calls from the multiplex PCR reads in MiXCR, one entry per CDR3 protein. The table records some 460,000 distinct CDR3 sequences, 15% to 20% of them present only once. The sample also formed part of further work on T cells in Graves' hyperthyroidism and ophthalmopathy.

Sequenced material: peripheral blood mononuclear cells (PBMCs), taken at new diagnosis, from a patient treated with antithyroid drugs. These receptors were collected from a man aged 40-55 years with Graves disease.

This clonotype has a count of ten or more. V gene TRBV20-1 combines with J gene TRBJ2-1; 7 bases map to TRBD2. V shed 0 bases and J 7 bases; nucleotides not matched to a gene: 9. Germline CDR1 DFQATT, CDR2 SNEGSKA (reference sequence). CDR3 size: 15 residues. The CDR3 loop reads CSARDLSGTENEQFF. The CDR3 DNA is TGCAGTGCTAGAGATCTGAGCGGGACTGAGAATGAGCAGTTCTTC.

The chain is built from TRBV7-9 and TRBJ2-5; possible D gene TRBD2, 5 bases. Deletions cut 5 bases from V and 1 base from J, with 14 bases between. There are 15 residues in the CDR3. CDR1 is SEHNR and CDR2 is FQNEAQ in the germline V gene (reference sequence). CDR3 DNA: TGTGCCAGCAGCCTGTACCGAGAGGGCCAAGAGACCCAGTACTTC. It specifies CASSLYREGQETQYF.

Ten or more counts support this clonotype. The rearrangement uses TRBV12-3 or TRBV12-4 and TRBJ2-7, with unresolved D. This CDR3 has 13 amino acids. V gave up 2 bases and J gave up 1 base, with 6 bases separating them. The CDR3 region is CASSLSISYEQYF. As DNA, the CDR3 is TGTGCCAGCAGTTTATCGATTTCCTACGAGCAGTACTTC.

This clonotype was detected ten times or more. The CDR3 loop is CAWSVWGREIEAFF. Here the CDR3 DNA reads TGTGCCTGGAGTGTTTGGGGGCGAGAAATTGAAGCTTTCTTT. V is TRBV30 and J is TRBJ1-1; perhaps TRBD1 as D (6 bases). The germline V gene encodes CDR1 GTSNPN and CDR2 SVGIG (reference sequence). The germline V and J ends were trimmed by 0 bases and 7 bases, with 15 bases remaining between them. CDR3 size: 14 residues.

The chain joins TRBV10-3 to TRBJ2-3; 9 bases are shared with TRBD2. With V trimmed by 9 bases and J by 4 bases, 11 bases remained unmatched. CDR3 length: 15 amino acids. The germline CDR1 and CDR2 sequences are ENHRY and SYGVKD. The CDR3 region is CAIQRPAGGPDTQYF. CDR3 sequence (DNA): TGTGCCATTCAAAGACCAGCGGGAGGACCAGATACGCAGTATTTT.

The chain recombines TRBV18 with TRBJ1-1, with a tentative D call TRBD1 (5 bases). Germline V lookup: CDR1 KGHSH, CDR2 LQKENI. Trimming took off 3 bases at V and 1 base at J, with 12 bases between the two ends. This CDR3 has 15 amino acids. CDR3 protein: CASSPGTAKNTEAFF. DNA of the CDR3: TGTGCCAGCTCACCCGGGACGGCTAAGAACACTGAAGCTTTCTTT.

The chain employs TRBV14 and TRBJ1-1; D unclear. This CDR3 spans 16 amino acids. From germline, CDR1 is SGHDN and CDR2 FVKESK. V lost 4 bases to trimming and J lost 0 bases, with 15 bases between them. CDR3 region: CASSPPVVLLNTEAFF. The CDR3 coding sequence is TGTGCCAGCAGCCCCCCAGTCGTCCTGTTGAACACTGAAGCTTTCTTT.

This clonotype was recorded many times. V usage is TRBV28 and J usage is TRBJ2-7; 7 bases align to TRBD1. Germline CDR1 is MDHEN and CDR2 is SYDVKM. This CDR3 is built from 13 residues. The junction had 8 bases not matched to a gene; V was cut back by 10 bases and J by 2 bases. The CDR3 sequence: CATIRGSPYEQYF. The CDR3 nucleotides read TGTGCCACAATCAGGGGGTCACCCTACGAGCAGTACTTC.

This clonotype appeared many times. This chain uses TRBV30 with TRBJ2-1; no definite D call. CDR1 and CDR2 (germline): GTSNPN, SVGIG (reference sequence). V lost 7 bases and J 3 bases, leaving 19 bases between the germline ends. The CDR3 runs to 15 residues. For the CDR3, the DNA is TGTGCCTCGATGGCGTTGCCGGCGGTCTACAATGAGCAGTTCTTC. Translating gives CASMALPAVYNEQFF.

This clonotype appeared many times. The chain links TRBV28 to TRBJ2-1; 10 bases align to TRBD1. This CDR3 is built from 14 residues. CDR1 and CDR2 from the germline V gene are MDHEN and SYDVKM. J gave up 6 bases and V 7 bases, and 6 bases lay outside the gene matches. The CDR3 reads CASKSGTGANEQFF. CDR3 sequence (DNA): TGTGCCAGCAAATCGGGGACAGGGGCCAATGAGCAGTTCTTC.

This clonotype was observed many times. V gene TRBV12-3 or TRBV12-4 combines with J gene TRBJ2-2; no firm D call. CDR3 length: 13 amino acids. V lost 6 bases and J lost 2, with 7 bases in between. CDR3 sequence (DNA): TGTGCCAGCAGGGCCATAAACACCGGGGAGCTGTTTTTT. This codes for CASRAINTGELFF.

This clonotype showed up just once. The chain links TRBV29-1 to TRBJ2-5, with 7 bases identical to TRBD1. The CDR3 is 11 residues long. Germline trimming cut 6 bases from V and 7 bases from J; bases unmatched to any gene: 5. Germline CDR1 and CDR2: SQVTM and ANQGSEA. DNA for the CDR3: TGCAGCGTGATACGACAGGGGACCCAGTACTTC. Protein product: CSVIRQGTQYF.

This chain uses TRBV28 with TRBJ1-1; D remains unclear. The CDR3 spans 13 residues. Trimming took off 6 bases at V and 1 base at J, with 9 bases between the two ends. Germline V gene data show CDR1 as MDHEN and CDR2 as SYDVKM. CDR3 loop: CASSFSENTEAFF. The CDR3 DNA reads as TGTGCCAGCAGCTTCTCCGAGAACACTGAAGCTTTCTTT.

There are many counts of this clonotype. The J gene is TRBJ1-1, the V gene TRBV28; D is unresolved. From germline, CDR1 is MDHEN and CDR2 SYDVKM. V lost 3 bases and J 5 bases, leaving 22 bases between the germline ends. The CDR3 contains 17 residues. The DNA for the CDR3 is TGTGCCAGCAGTTTTCGGTTACCGCGTAAAAGGGAAACTGAAGCTTTCTTT. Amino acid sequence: CASSFRLPRKRETEAFF.

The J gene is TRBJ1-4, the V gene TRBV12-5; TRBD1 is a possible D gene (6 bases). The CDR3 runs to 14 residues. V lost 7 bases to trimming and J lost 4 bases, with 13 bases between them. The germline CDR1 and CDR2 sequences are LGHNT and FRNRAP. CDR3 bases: TGTGCTAGTGCCTCGGACAGCCTTAATGAAAAACTGTTTTTT. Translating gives CASASDSLNEKLFF.

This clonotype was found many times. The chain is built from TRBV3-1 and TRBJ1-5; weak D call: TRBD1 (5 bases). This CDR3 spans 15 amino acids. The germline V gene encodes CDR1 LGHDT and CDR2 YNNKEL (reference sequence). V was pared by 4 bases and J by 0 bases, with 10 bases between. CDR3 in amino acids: CASSRAQDSNQPQHF. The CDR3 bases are TGTGCCAGCAGCCGCGCACAGGATAGCAATCAGCCCCAGCATTTT.

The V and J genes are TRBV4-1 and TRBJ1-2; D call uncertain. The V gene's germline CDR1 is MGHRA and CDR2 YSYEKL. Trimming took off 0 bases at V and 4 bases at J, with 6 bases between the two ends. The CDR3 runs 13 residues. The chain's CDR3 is CASSQDLSYGYTF. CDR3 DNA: TGCGCCAGCAGCCAAGATCTGAGCTATGGCTACACCTTC.

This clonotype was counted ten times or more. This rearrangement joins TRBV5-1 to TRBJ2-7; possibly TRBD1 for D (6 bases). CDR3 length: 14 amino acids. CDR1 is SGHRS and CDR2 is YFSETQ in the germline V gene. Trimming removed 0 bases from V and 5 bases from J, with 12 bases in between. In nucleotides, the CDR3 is TGCGCCAGCAGCTTGGAAGCCAAGGGGGACGAGCAGTACTTC. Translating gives CASSLEAKGDEQYF.